This is a list of T cell receptor beta chains from one sample in a study of identical twins. MiXCR, run by TCRdb on the 5' RACE reads, gives a single entry per CDR3 protein. The sample contains hundreds of thousands of distinct CDR3 sequences, 9.5% of which appear only once. These same records also appear under a second study, on yellow fever vaccine responses in identical twins.

The material sequenced was CD8+ T cells sorted from blood. Receptors originate from a woman aged 18-29 years in good health. The CDR3 runs from the conserved cysteine through the conserved F or W. Fields, in order: V gene, clone size, J gene, D gene, CDR3 DNA, CDR3 protein. A D gene is named only where the DNA matches it firmly. For some rows the clone size is stated as once, few or many, or as a class when expanded; others skip it.

TRBV18,NA,TRBJ2-7,TRBD2,TGTGCCAGCTCACCACCTAGGACTAGCGAGTCCTACGAGCAGTGCTTC,CASSPPRTSESYEQCF
TRBV2,NA,TRBJ2-3,NA,TGTGCCAGCTACGGGACGGATACGCAGTATTTT,CASYGTDTQYF
TRBV7-9,NA,TRBJ2-3,TRBD2,TGTGCCAGCAGCCCCGTTACTAGCGGGGTGAGCACAGATACGCAGTATTTT,CASSPVTSGVSTDTQYF
TRBV29-1,few,TRBJ1-4,TRBD1,TGCAGCGTTGAAGATCTGGACAGGGCGTCCACTAATGAAAAACTGTTTTTT,CSVEDLDRASTNEKLFF
TRBV20-1,NA,TRBJ2-3,TRBD2,TGCAGTGCTAGGGAACTAGCGGGGGGCGGGACAGATACGCAGTATTTT,CSARELAGGGTDTQYF
TRBV11-2,many,TRBJ1-2,NA,TGTGCCAGCAGCTCACCGGTCACGTTCTATGGCTACACCTTC,CASSSPVTFYGYTF
TRBV5-6,NA,TRBJ2-7,NA,TGTGCCAGCAGCTCCCTTTTCTACGAGCAGTACTTC,CASSSLFYEQYF
TRBV6-5,few,TRBJ2-1,NA,TGTGCCAGCAGTTCCGGGAGTTGGAATGAGCAGTTCTTC,CASSSGSWNEQFF
TRBV11-2,many,TRBJ2-4,TRBD1,TGTGCCAGCAGCTCACGGGACAGTTTAGCCAAAAACATTCAGTACTTC,CASSSRDSLAKNIQYF
TRBV27,many,TRBJ2-6,NA,TGTGCCAGCAGTTCTTCTGACTCTGGGGCCAACGTCCTGACTTTC,CASSSSDSGANVLTF
TRBV7-9,NA,TRBJ2-7,TRBD2,TGTGCCAGCAAGGCGGGGGGGGACGAGCAGTACTTC,CASKAGGDEQYF
TRBV12-3/TRBV12-4,many,TRBJ2-1,NA,TGTGCCAGCAGCTATCTAGTTAGGAATGAGCAGTTCTTC,CASSYLVRNEQFF
TRBV12-3/TRBV12-4,NA,TRBJ2-7,NA,TGTGCCAGCAGTTTATGGGACGTTTACGAGCAGTACTTC,CASSLWDVYEQYF
TRBV9,many,TRBJ2-5,NA,TGTGCCAGCAGCCCCCGGGACGTCCAAGAGACCCAGTACTTC,CASSPRDVQETQYF
TRBV7-9,many,TRBJ2-7,NA,TGTGCCAGCAGCCCCCCCGGACCCTACGAGCAGTACTTC,CASSPPGPYEQYF
TRBV9,NA,TRBJ2-3,TRBD2,TGTGCCAGCAGCGTAGGATCAAGCGGGGGGTTAGATACGCAGAATTTT,CASSVGSSGGLDTQNF
TRBV30,NA,TRBJ2-7,NA,TGTGCCTGGAGTGTACTGGGGCTCGCCTACGAGCAGTACTTC,CAWSVLGLAYEQYF
TRBV6-1,NA,TRBJ2-3,NA,TGTGCCAGCACTCACAGCCCTCCGCGACTAGGATCCTCCGGTGCGCAGTATTTT,CASTHSPPRLGSSGAQYF
TRBV12-3/TRBV12-4,NA,TRBJ2-5,TRBD1,TGTGCCAGCAGCACAGGGGTCGAGGAGACCCAGTACTTC,CASSTGVEETQYF
TRBV29-1,few,TRBJ2-5,NA,TGCAGCGTTGAAGATCTTGGCAGGGGAGAGCAAGAGACCCAGTACTTC,CSVEDLGRGEQETQYF
TRBV5-1,NA,TRBJ2-1,NA,TGCGCCAGCAGCCCAGAAGAACTAGAGTACAATGAGCAGTTCTTC,CASSPEELEYNEQFF
TRBV7-9,many,TRBJ2-1,NA,TGTGCCAGCAGCTTCGGGGGCTTGGGCAATGAGCAGTTCTTC,CASSFGGLGNEQFF
TRBV5-1,NA,TRBJ2-1,TRBD1,TGCGCCAGCGCCTTGGGGACAGACTCCTACAATGAGCAGTTCTTC,CASALGTDSYNEQFF
TRBV12-3/TRBV12-4,few,TRBJ2-2,NA,TGTGCCAGCTCCACCCCCGCGGGGGCCCACACCGGGGAGCTGTTTTTT,CASSTPAGAHTGELFF
TRBV5-1,few,TRBJ2-1,TRBD2,TGCGCCAGCAGCACCCAGCGGGAGCCAAACAATGAGCAGTTCTTC,CASSTQREPNNEQFF
TRBV20-1,few,TRBJ2-1,TRBD1,TGCAGTGCATCCGGGACAGGAGGTCTGGATGAGCAGTTCTTC,CSASGTGGLDEQFF
TRBV7-9,NA,TRBJ2-3,NA,TGTGCCAGCAGCTTATGGGGGAACGCAGATACGCAGTATTTT,CASSLWGNADTQYF
TRBV29-1,few,TRBJ2-1,NA,TGCAGCGTTGTCGGGGCGGACTGGTTCTCCTACAATGAGCAGTTCTTC,CSVVGADWFSYNEQFF
TRBV12-3/TRBV12-4,NA,TRBJ2-1,TRBD2,TGTGCCAGCAGAACCGGGACTAGCGGGATCAATGAGCAGTTCTTC,CASRTGTSGINEQFF
TRBV28,many,TRBJ2-7,NA,TGTGCCAGCAGTACGCGAAGGATATCCTACGAGCAGTACTTC,CASSTRRISYEQYF
TRBV6-1,NA,TRBJ1-1,NA,TGTGCCAGCAGCCCATACACAGGGTTTGAAGCTTTCTTT,CASSPYTGFEAFF
TRBV7-2,many,TRBJ2-3,NA,TGTGCCAGCAGCTTAGACCGTGGGTTAGCGACAGATACGCAGTATTTT,CASSLDRGLATDTQYF
TRBV4-3,NA,TRBJ1-2,TRBD1,TGCGCCAGCAGTAGCCTAGACAGGGGGCATGGCTACACCTTC,CASSSLDRGHGYTF
TRBV3-1,NA,TRBJ2-3,NA,TGTGCCAGCAGCCAAGGACTATTAGCGCCCCCAGATACGCAGTATTTT,CASSQGLLAPPDTQYF